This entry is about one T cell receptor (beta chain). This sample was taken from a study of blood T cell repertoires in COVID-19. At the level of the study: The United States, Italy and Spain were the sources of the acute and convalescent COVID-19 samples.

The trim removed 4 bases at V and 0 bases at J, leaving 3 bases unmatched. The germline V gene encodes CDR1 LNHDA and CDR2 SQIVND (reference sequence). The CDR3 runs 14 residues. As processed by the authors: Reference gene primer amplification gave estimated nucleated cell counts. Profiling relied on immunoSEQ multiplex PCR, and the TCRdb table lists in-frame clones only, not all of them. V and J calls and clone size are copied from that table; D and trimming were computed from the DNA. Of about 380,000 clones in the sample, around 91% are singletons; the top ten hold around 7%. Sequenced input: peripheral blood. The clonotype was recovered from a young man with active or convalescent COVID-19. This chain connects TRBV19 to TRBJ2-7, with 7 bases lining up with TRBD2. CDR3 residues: CASSKGLSSYEQYF. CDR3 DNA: TGTGCCAGTAGTAAGGGACTAAGCTCCTACGAGCAGTACTTC.